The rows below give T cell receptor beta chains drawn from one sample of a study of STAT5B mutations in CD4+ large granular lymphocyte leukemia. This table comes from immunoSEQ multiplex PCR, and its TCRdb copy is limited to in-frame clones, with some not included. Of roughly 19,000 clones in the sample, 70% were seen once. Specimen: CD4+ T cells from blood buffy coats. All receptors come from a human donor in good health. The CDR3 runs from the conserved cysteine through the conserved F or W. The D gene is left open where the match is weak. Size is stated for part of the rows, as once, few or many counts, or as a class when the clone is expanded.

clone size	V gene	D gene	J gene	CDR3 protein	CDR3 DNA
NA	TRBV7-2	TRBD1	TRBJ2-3	CASTGGYTQYF	TGTGCCAGCACAGGGGGATATACGCAGTATTTT
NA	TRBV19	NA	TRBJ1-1	CASSRGRLNTEAFF	TGTGCCAGTAGTAGGGGGCGGCTGAACACTGAAGCTTTCTTT
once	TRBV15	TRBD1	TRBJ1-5	CATSRTGQGDNQPQHF	TGTGCCACCAGCAGGACTGGACAGGGCGACAATCAGCCCCAGCATTTT
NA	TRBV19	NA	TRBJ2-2	CASSIRWENTGELFF	TGTGCCAGTAGTATAAGGTGGGAGAACACCGGGGAGCTGTTTTTT
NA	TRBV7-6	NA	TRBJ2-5	CASSLEQETQYF	TGTGCCAGCAGCTTAGAACAAGAGACCCAGTACTTC
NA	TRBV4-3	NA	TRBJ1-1	CASRFLGGGKEAFF	TGCGCCAGCAGATTCCTGGGGGGGGGAAAGGAAGCTTTCTTT
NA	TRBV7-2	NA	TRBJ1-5	CASSFRRGENQPQHF	TGTGCCAGCAGCTTCCGCAGGGGTGAGAATCAGCCCCAGCATTTT
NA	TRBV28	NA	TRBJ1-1	CASTKPSPQNTEAFF	TGTGCCAGCACCAAGCCGAGCCCACAGAACACTGAAGCTTTCTTT
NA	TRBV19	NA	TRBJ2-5	CASIPPMGGGQETQYF	TGTGCCAGTATCCCCCCTATGGGGGGCGGACAAGAGACCCAGTACTTC
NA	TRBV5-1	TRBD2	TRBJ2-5	CASSPWTSGGAVPEETQYF	TGCGCCAGCAGCCCCTGGACTAGCGGGGGGGCGGTCCCGGAGGAGACCCAGTACTTC
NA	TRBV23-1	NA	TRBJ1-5	CASRPQQISTGRVVGQPQHF	TGCGCCAGCAGACCACAACAAATATCGACGGGAAGAGTCGTGGGACAGCCCCAGCATTTT
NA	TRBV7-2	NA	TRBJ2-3	CASSLAGLNTDTQYF	TGTGCCAGCAGCTTAGCAGGACTAAACACAGATACGCAGTATTTT
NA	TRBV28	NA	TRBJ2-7	CASSQVGEIDNEQYF	TGTGCCAGCAGTCAGGTAGGGGAAATCGACAACGAGCAGTACTTC
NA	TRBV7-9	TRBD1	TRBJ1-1	CASSTGQPNTEAFF	TGTGCCAGCAGCACGGGACAGCCTAACACTGAAGCTTTCTTT
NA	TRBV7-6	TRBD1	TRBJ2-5	CASSTGQGRETQYF	TGTGCCAGCAGCACAGGACAGGGCCGGGAGACCCAGTACTTC
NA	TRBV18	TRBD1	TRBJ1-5	CASSRDRGGNQPQHF	TGTGCCAGCTCACGGGACAGGGGCGGAAATCAGCCCCAGCATTTT
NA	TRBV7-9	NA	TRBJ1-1	CASSLNGNTEAFF	TGTGCCAGCAGCTTAAATGGGAACACTGAAGCTTTCTTT
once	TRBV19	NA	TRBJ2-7	CASSAGTVGYEQYF	TGTGCCAGTAGTGCCGGGACGGTCGGCTACGAGCAGTACTTC
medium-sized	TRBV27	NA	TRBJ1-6	CAPKRVSSPLHF	TGTGCCCCCAAAAGGGTTAGTTCACCCCTCCACTTT
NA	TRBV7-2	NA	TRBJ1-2	CASSLRGYTF	TGTGCCAGCAGCTTACGTGGCTACACCTTC
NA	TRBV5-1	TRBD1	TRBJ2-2	CASSLDTGGTGELFF	TGCGCCAGCAGCTTGGATACAGGGGGAACCGGGGAGCTGTTTTTT